A selection of T cell receptor beta chains follows, all from one sample in a study of blood T cells in healthy people across ages. TCRdb re-derived calls from the 5' RACE reads in MiXCR, one entry per CDR3 protein. The sample yields hundreds of thousands of distinct CDR3 sequences, less than 70% seen once. The sample consisted of blood. The receptor source for this set is an elderly man in good health. Both conserved end residues are part of each CDR3. The D gene is left open where the match is weak. Clone sizes are given selectively: once, few, many, or a class where the clone is expanded.

TRBJ1-5,.,TRBV12-3/TRBV12-4,.,TGTGCCAGCAGCCTACTACCCCCTGGAACAAGCTATAGCAATCAGCCCCAGCATTTT,CASSLLPPGTSYSNQPQHF
TRBJ2-7,.,TRBV20-1,few,TGCAGTGCCAATCCTCCAACAGGGTACTATCACGAGCAGTACTTC,CSANPPTGYYHEQYF
TRBJ2-1,.,TRBV7-3,.,TGTGCCAGCAGCTTAAGTGGGGATCTGAATGAGCAGTTCTTC,CASSLSGDLNEQFF
TRBJ2-5,TRBD2,TRBV5-1,few,TGCGCCAGCAGCTTGGCTACTAGCGGGATAGAGACCCAGTACTTC,CASSLATSGIETQYF
TRBJ2-5,.,TRBV7-9,.,TGCGCCAGCAGCTTGAGGCAGGTAGCAAGGGAGACCCAGTACTTC,CASSLRQVARETQYF
TRBJ2-3,.,TRBV7-3,.,TGTGCCAGCAGGGCCGGGACGGTCACAGATACGCAGTATTTT,CASRAGTVTDTQYF
TRBJ2-1,TRBD2,TRBV7-2,few,TGTGCCAGCAGCTCTGTCGGGAGGGCTTCCTACAATGAGCAGTTCTTC,CASSSVGRASYNEQFF
TRBJ2-3,.,TRBV7-2,few,TGTGCCAGCAGTGCCAGCGTCACAGATACGCAGTATTTT,CASSASVTDTQYF
TRBJ2-7,.,TRBV6-1,.,TGTGCCAGCAGCCCTCGACAGGACGAGCAGTACTTC,CASSPRQDEQYF
TRBJ2-3,TRBD2,TRBV20-1,few,TGCAGTGCCAGACTAGCGGGGCGCACAGATACGCAGTATTTT,CSARLAGRTDTQYF
TRBJ2-7,TRBD1,TRBV27,.,TGTGCCAGCAGGGACAGGGGGCTAAGCTCCTACGAGCAGTACTTC,CASRDRGLSSYEQYF
TRBJ2-7,TRBD2,TRBV28,.,TGTGCCAGCAGTCCCGCCGGACTAGCGGGAATAATTGCCAACGAGCAGTACTTC,CASSPAGLAGIIANEQYF
TRBJ2-5,.,TRBV29-1,few,TGCAGCGTTGAAGAGAGGGGAAAGACCCAGTACTTC,CSVEERGKTQYF
TRBJ2-5,.,TRBV2,.,TGTGCCGGCAGCGAAGGGAGGAGTCCTGGGACCCAGTACTTC,CAGSEGRSPGTQYF
TRBJ2-2,TRBD2,TRBV6-4,.,TGTGCCAGCAGACTGCTAGCGGGAGTAGACACCGGGGAGCTGTTTTTT,CASRLLAGVDTGELFF
TRBJ2-7,TRBD2,TRBV7-9,.,TGTGCCAGCAGCCGGGGGGGCAGGGGTTCCTACAATGAGCAGTACTTC,CASSRGGRGSYNEQYF
TRBJ2-7,TRBD1,TRBV20-1,few,TGCAGTGCTCGGACAGGGGCAAAATACGAGCAGTACTTC,CSARTGAKYEQYF
TRBJ2-3,TRBD1,TRBV29-1,few,TGCAGCGTGGCAACAGGGGGAGGAGATACGCAGTATTTT,CSVATGGGDTQYF
TRBJ2-7,TRBD1,TRBV20-1,.,TGCAGTGCTAGAGATCCACAACCGGGACAGGGTTTCGAGCAGTACTTC,CSARDPQPGQGFEQYF
TRBJ2-7,.,TRBV6-1,.,TGTGCCGGCAGGGACGGACGGAGGAGCTCCTACGAGCAGTACTTC,CAGRDGRRSSYEQYF
TRBJ2-6,.,TRBV20-1,.,TGCAGTGCTAGGGAAAACAGGTTATCTGGGGCCAACGTCCTGACTTTC,CSARENRLSGANVLTF
TRBJ2-3,TRBD2,TRBV3-1,.,TGTGCCAGCAGCTCTCGGACTAGCGGGAGAGACAGATACGCGTATTTT,CASSSRTSGRDRYAYF
TRBJ2-1,TRBD2,TRBV20-1,.,TGCAGTGCTAGAGAGGCTAGCGGGAGGACCTACAATGAGCAGTTCTTC,CSAREASGRTYNEQFF
TRBJ2-7,TRBD2,TRBV20-1,.,TGCAGTGCTAGTAGTACTAGCGGGGGATACAATGAGCAGTACTTC,CSASSTSGGYNEQYF
TRBJ2-7,TRBD2,TRBV29-1,.,TGCAGCGTTGAGGGACTAGCTTTCCACGAGCAGTACTTC,CSVEGLAFHEQYF
TRBJ1-1,TRBD1,TRBV30,.,TGTGCCTGGAGTGTACGGGACAGTAACACTGAAGCTTTCTTT,CAWSVRDSNTEAFF
TRBJ2-3,.,TRBV6-1,.,TGTGCCAGCAGCTCCTTACCCGGGACTGGGATCGCGTATTTT,CASSSLPGTGIAYF
TRBJ2-5,.,TRBV5-4,.,TGTGCCAGCAAGGGTGGCAGCGGCAACTTAGAGACCCAGTACTTC,CASKGGSGNLETQYF
TRBJ1-1,TRBD1,TRBV5-5,.,TGTGCCAGCAGCTCCGAGGGGGCTCTGAACACTGAAGCTTTCTTT,CASSSEGALNTEAFF
TRBJ2-6,.,TRBV9,.,TGTGCCAGCAGCGTAGGACACGGGATCTCTGGGGCCAACGTCCTGACTTTC,CASSVGHGISGANVLTF
TRBJ2-3,TRBD1,TRBV9,.,TGTGCCAGCAGCCGGGACAGGGGGCCGGACAGATACGCGTATTTT,CASSRDRGPDRYAYF
TRBJ1-1,.,TRBV28,.,TGTGCCAGCAGTGTAGGGGGTCCCACTGAAGCTTTCTTT,CASSVGGPTEAFF
TRBJ1-2,.,TRBV7-2,.,TGTGCCAGCAGCTTAGCAAGGGCGAAGGGGTATGGCTACACCTTC,CASSLARAKGYGYTF
TRBJ1-1,TRBD1,TRBV5-1,.,TGCGCCAGCACTCGCGCGGGACAGGGGGCTAGGACTGAAGCTTTCTTT,CASTRAGQGARTEAFF
TRBJ2-7,.,TRBV4-1,few,TGCGCCAGCAGCCAAGGCAGGCCCCTCTCCTACGAGCAGTACTTC,CASSQGRPLSYEQYF
TRBJ1-5,.,TRBV2,.,TGTGCCAGCACCACAGGGTCTCGCCAGCCCCAGCATTTT,CASTTGSRQPQHF
TRBJ2-5,.,TRBV11-3,.,TGTGCCAGCATAGATGCCCCTGGGGGGACCCAGTACTTC,CASIDAPGGTQYF
TRBJ1-2,.,TRBV20-1,.,TGCAGTGCTAGGGATACGGGGAACTATGGCTACACCTTC,CSARDTGNYGYTF
TRBJ1-2,TRBD1,TRBV2,.,TGTGCCAGCAGTGAAGTAACAGGGGGGCGGTATGGCTACACCTTC,CASSEVTGGRYGYTF
TRBJ2-2,TRBD1,TRBV12-3/TRBV12-4,.,TGTGCCAGCAGGATCGGGACAGGGATGAACACCGGGGAGCTGTTTTTT,CASRIGTGMNTGELFF
TRBJ2-1,TRBD2,TRBV29-1,.,TGCGGCGTTGACCTTAGCGCTAGCGGGAGGGCCTACAATGAGCAGTTCTTC,CGVDLSASGRAYNEQFF
TRBJ1-6,TRBD1,TRBV28,.,TGTGCCAGCAGTTCCCGGACAGGGGGAAGTTCACCCCTCCACTTT,CASSSRTGGSSPLHF
TRBJ2-4,.,TRBV7-2,few,TGTGCCAGCAGCCTAGCGCCAGGGATTGGCAAAAACATTCAGTACTTC,CASSLAPGIGKNIQYF
TRBJ2-6,.,TRBV9,few,TGTGCCAGCAATAGACGGGCAAGTCCCAACGTCCTGACTTTC,CASNRRASPNVLTF
TRBJ2-5,.,TRBV4-1,.,TGCGCCAGCAGCCAAAACGGACGGCCTCAAGAGACCCAGTACTTC,CASSQNGRPQETQYF
TRBJ1-4,TRBD1,TRBV5-6,.,TGTGCCAGCAGCCGCCGGACAGGGGGGCGTGAAAAACTGTTTTTT,CASSRRTGGREKLFF
TRBJ2-7,TRBD2,TRBV4-1,.,TGCGCCAGCAGCCTGGGACTAGCGGTTAATTACAATGAGCAGTACTTC,CASSLGLAVNYNEQYF
TRBJ2-1,TRBD1,TRBV3-1,.,TGTGCCAGCAGCCAGGGAGGGACAGGGGGCGCGAATGAGCAGTTCTTC,CASSQGGTGGANEQFF
TRBJ1-2,.,TRBV27,.,TGTGCCAGCAGTATCAATAACCAGGGCTACACCTTC,CASSINNQGYTF
TRBJ2-1,.,TRBV6-6,many,TGTGCCAGCAGTTTCGGCAATGAGCAGTTCTTC,CASSFGNEQFF
TRBJ2-1,.,TRBV7-2,many,TGTGCCAGCAGCCCCCGTAGCATATACAATGAGCAGTTCTTC,CASSPRSIYNEQFF
TRBJ2-7,.,TRBV7-3,few,TGTGCCAGCAGTCGGAACAGGGCGGGAGTGGGTGAGCAGTACTTC,CASSRNRAGVGEQYF
TRBJ2-7,.,TRBV13,.,TGTGCCAGCAGCTTAGGAGGACGGGGCGGGTACGACGAGCAGTACTTC,CASSLGGRGGYDEQYF
TRBJ1-1,.,TRBV2,.,TGTGCCAGCAGTGGTTGGGTGAACACTGAAGCTTTCTTT,CASSGWVNTEAFF
TRBJ2-3,TRBD1,TRBV15,.,TGTGCCACCAGTCTGGACAGGGGAGCCAGATACGCGTATTTT,CATSLDRGARYAYF
TRBJ2-5,.,TRBV14,.,TGTGCCAGCAGTCGTGACATCAGACAAGAGACCCAGTACTTC,CASSRDIRQETQYF